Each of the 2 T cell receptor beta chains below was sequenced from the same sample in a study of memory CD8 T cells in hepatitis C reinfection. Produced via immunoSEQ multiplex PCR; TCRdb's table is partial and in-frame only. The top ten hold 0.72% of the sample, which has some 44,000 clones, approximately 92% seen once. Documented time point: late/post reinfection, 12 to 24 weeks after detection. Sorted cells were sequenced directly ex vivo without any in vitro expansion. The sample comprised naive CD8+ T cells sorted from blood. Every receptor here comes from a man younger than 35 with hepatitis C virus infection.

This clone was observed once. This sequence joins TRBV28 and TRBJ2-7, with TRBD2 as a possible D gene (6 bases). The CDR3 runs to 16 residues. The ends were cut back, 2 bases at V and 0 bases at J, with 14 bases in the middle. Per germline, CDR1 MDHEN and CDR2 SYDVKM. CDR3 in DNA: TGTGCCAGCAGTTTACTGGGACTGTCTAGCTCCTACGAGCAGTACTTC. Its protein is CASSLLGLSSSYEQYF.

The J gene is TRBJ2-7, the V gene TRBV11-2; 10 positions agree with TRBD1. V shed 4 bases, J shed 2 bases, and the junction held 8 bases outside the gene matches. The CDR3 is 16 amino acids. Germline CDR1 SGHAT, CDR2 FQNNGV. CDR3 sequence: CASSWSGQGGTYEQYF. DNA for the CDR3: TGTGCCAGCAGCTGGTCAGGACAGGGGGGAACCTACGAGCAGTACTTC.